A selection of T cell receptor beta chains follows, all from one sample in a study of shared clonotypes between healthy human individuals. Sequenced by immunoSEQ multiplex PCR; TCRdb stores in-frame clones only, minus some. The sample holds millions of clones, 93% seen once. Sequencing was done on a sample of naive CD4+ T cells from PBMCs. These receptors were collected from a man between 18 and 35 years old in good health. Some clones in this sample may be carry-over from other donors' samples. Each CDR3 is given with its conserved first and last residue. A D gene is named only where the DNA matches it firmly. Only part of the rows carry a size: once, few, many, or a class if the clone is expanded.

TRBJ2-1 | NA | TRBV5-1 | 16 | NA | CASSRDGDGSYNEQFF | TGCGCCAGCAGCAGGGACGGGGATGGCTCCTACAATGAGCAGTTCTTC
TRBJ1-1 | NA | TRBV4-3 | 15 | NA | CASSQVGAHASEAFF | TGCGCCAGCAGCCAAGTGGGAGCCCATGCTAGTGAAGCTTTCTTT
TRBJ2-3 | NA | TRBV7-9 | 16 | TRBD1 | CASSPGTGYSTDTQYF | TGTGCCAGCAGCCCCGGGACAGGGTATAGCACAGATACGCAGTATTTT
TRBJ2-7 | NA | TRBV6-1 | 14 | NA | CASSVVHGSSEQYF | TGTGCCAGCAGTGTGGTACATGGGTCAAGCGAGCAGTACTTC
TRBJ1-1 | NA | TRBV5-1 | 10 | NA | CASRSNGAFF | TGCGCCAGCAGGTCCAACGGAGCTTTCTTT
TRBJ2-1 | NA | TRBV6-6 | 15 | TRBD2 | CASSGTSGRAGEQFF | TGTGCCAGCAGCGGTACTAGCGGGAGGGCCGGAGAGCAGTTCTTC
TRBJ1-1 | NA | TRBV5-1 | 15 | NA | CASSPVEVGNTEAFF | TGCGCCAGCAGCCCGGTTGAGGTTGGCAACACTGAAGCTTTCTTT
TRBJ2-5 | NA | TRBV7-8 | 17 | NA | CASTMIQRSGLGETQYF | TGTGCCAGCACAATGATACAAAGGTCCGGACTGGGAGAGACCCAGTACTTC
TRBJ1-2 | NA | TRBV6-5 | 16 | NA | CASSSQTRRANYGYTF | TGTGCCAGCAGTTCCCAGACACGACGAGCTAACTATGGCTACACCTTC
TRBJ2-3 | NA | TRBV25-1 | 14 | NA | CASSGGGAGDTQYF | TGTGCCAGCTCCGGAGGGGGAGCGGGAGATACGCAGTATTTT
TRBJ2-6 | NA | TRBV27 | 15 | TRBD1 | CASSRQGQGANVLTF | TGTGCCAGCAGCCGACAGGGCCAAGGGGCCAACGTCCTGACTTTC
TRBJ2-1 | once | TRBV6-6 | 15 | TRBD2 | CASSPPGLTNNEQFF | TGTGCCAGCAGTCCTCCGGGACTAACCAACAATGAGCAGTTCTTC
TRBJ1-1 | NA | TRBV27 | 14 | NA | CASSFHGVNTEAFF | TGTGCCAGCAGTTTCCACGGAGTAAACACTGAAGCTTTCTTT
TRBJ2-5 | NA | TRBV29-1 | 11 | TRBD1 | CSSDRAETQYF | TGCAGCTCCGACAGGGCTGAGACCCAGTACTTC
TRBJ1-2 | NA | TRBV10-3 | 17 | TRBD1 | CAISESYGGGQGGGYTF | TGTGCCATCAGTGAGTCGTATGGAGGAGGACAGGGAGGTGGCTACACCTTC
TRBJ1-3 | NA | TRBV28 | 14 | NA | CASSSQGAGNTIYF | TGTGCCAGCAGCTCTCAGGGAGCTGGAAACACCATATATTTT
TRBJ2-5 | NA | TRBV6-1 | 14 | NA | CASSEEAVKETQYF | TGTGCCAGCAGTGAAGAAGCGGTCAAAGAGACCCAGTACTTC
TRBJ2-7 | NA | TRBV5-8 | 14 | TRBD1 | CASRTRTGTYEQYF | TGTGCCAGCAGGACCCGGACAGGGACGTACGAGCAGTACTTC
TRBJ2-3 | NA | TRBV7-2 | 15 | TRBD2 | CASSFAGGQADTQYF | TGTGCCAGCAGCTTCGCGGGAGGGCAGGCAGATACGCAGTATTTT
TRBJ2-2 | NA | TRBV7-6 | 15 | TRBD2 | CASSLQTSGTGELFF | TGTGCCAGCAGCTTACAGACTAGCGGCACCGGGGAGCTGTTTTTT